These T cell receptor beta chains were read from a single sample in a study of cytomegalovirus exposure and HLA in healthy donors. The method was immunoSEQ multiplex PCR; TCRdb's version includes in-frame clones alone and lacks a portion of them. The sample lists some 83,000 clones, 65% to 75% seen once, with 4.2% in the top ten. Input material: PBMCs. These receptors were collected from a man between 60 and 70 years old in good health and CMV-seronegative. CDR3s include the opening cysteine and the closing phenylalanine or tryptophan. A D gene is named only where the DNA matches it firmly. Where a row states a size, it is once, few, many or the class of an expanded clone; other rows omit it.

TRBV11-3	TRBD1	-	14	TRBJ2-2	CASSSGQGTGELFF	TGTGCCAGCAGCTCCGGACAGGGCACCGGGGAGCTGTTTTTT
TRBV5-6	TRBD1	-	15	TRBJ2-1	CASSPSGTGRSEQFF	TGTGCCAGCAGCCCGTCCGGGACAGGGCGAAGCGAGCAGTTCTTC
TRBV7-3	-	-	14	TRBJ2-1	CASMGRGDRNEQFF	TGTGCCAGCATGGGTCGGGGAGATAGGAATGAGCAGTTCTTC
TRBV9	TRBD2	-	16	TRBJ2-3	CASSVPVSGSTDTQYF	TGTGCCAGCAGCGTACCGGTTAGCGGGAGCACAGATACGCAGTATTTT
TRBV2	TRBD2	few	15	TRBJ2-3	CASSVLRGDTDTQYF	TGTGCCAGCAGTGTCTTGCGGGGGGACACAGATACGCAGTATTTT
TRBV7-2	TRBD2	-	18	TRBJ2-3	CASSPPPRGGLLTDTQYF	TGTGCCAGCAGCCCACCGCCACGGGGGGGGCTCCTCACAGATACGCAGTATTTT
TRBV5-4	-	-	11	TRBJ2-4	CASRTGNIQYF	TGTGCCAGCAGAACGGGAAACATTCAGTACTTC
TRBV30	TRBD2	few	13	TRBJ2-2	CARGGVGTGELFF	TGTGCCCGCGGGGGGGTCGGCACCGGGGAGCTGTTTTTT
TRBV5-1	-	once	15	TRBJ2-5	CASSFEGGREETQYF	TGCGCCAGCAGCTTTGAAGGGGGGCGGGAGGAGACCCAGTACTTC
TRBV27	-	few	18	TRBJ2-4	CASSLSREAFGAKNIQYF	TGTGCCAGCAGTTTGAGTAGGGAGGCGTTTGGGGCCAAAAACATTCAGTACTTC
TRBV6-5	-	-	13	TRBJ1-1	CASSPVWNTEAFF	TGTGCCAGCAGCCCCGTATGGAACACTGAAGCTTTCTTT
TRBV1	-	few	14	TRBJ2-3	CTSSQGPGITTQYF	TGCACCAGCAGCCAAGGCCCAGGAATAACTACGCAGTATTTT
TRBV18	TRBD1	-	17	TRBJ2-1	CASSPLQGALLANEQFF	TGTGCCAGCTCACCCCTACAGGGGGCTTTGTTGGCCAATGAGCAGTTCTTC
TRBV6-1	TRBD1	-	14	TRBJ2-2	CASKRTGDTGELFF	TGTGCCAGCAAGAGGACAGGGGACACCGGGGAGCTGTTTTTT
TRBV6-1	TRBD1	few	13	TRBJ1-2	CASEEQQGGGYTF	TGTGCCAGCGAAGAACAACAGGGGGGAGGCTACACCTTC
TRBV7-2	-	-	15	TRBJ2-1	CASSILGGTYNEQFF	TGTGCCAGCAGCATTCTGGGCGGGACCTACAATGAGCAGTTCTTC
TRBV12-5	-	-	16	TRBJ2-6	CASGYFPGSGANVLTF	TGTGCTAGTGGTTATTTCCCCGGGTCTGGGGCCAACGTCCTGACTTTC
TRBV2	TRBD2	-	12	TRBJ2-1	CASPGRGNEQFF	TGTGCCAGCCCCGGGAGGGGGAATGAGCAGTTCTTC
TRBV11-3	TRBD1	few	15	TRBJ1-1	CASSFGGQTNTEAFF	TGTGCCAGCAGCTTCGGGGGACAGACGAACACTGAAGCTTTCTTT
TRBV5-6	TRBD1	few	17	TRBJ1-5	CASSLWGRGPSNQPQHF	TGTGCCAGCAGCTTGTGGGGCAGGGGGCCAAGCAATCAGCCCCAGCATTTT
TRBV6-5	-	-	12	TRBJ1-4	CASSYGNEKLFF	TGTGCCAGCAGTTACGGCAATGAAAAACTGTTTTTT
TRBV4-1	-	-	16	TRBJ2-7	CASSQAGTGIRNEQYF	TGCGCCAGCAGCCAAGCGGGAACAGGGATACGAAACGAGCAGTACTTC
TRBV6-1	TRBD1	-	14	TRBJ1-2	CASSEADRYYGYTF	TGTGCCAGCAGTGAAGCGGACAGGTACTATGGCTACACCTTC
TRBV19	-	-	14	TRBJ2-7	CASSKRTAPYEQYF	TGTGCCAGTAGTAAGAGGACAGCCCCCTACGAGCAGTACTTC
TRBV2	-	-	14	TRBJ1-1	CASSESASQLKAFF	TGTGCCAGCAGTGAGTCGGCTAGCCAACTTAAAGCTTTCTTT
TRBV6-6	-	few	16	TRBJ1-3	CASSYSGSYSGNTIYF	TGTGCCAGCAGTTACTCCGGGAGTTACTCTGGAAACACCATATATTTT
TRBV19	TRBD2	-	15	TRBJ2-3	CASSIALREADTQYF	TGTGCCAGTAGTATAGCCCTTCGGGAGGCAGATACGCAGTATTTT
TRBV19	-	-	14	TRBJ2-7	CASSIAIWANEQYF	TGTGCCAGTAGTATAGCGATTTGGGCCAACGAGCAGTACTTC
TRBV27	-	-	15	TRBJ1-4	CASSLFGATNEKLFF	TGTGCCAGCAGTTTGTTCGGTGCAACTAATGAAAAACTGTTTTTT
TRBV2	TRBD2	once	16	TRBJ2-1	CASRYSGASSYNEQFF	TGTGCCAGCAGATATAGCGGGGCAAGCTCCTACAATGAGCAGTTCTTC
TRBV29-1	TRBD2	-	14	TRBJ2-2	CSAKLAGNTGELFF	TGCAGCGCCAAACTAGCGGGGAACACCGGGGAGCTGTTTTTT
TRBV11-3	TRBD1	-	14	TRBJ2-1	CASSPRTGYNEQFF	TGTGCCAGCAGCCCCCGGACAGGCTACAATGAGCAGTTCTTC
TRBV19	-	-	15	TRBJ1-4	CASSIWNSINEKLFF	TGTGCCAGTAGTATATGGAACAGCATTAATGAAAAACTGTTTTTT
TRBV19	-	-	13	TRBJ2-5	CASSISQGETQYF	TGTGCCAGTAGTATCTCCCAGGGGGAGACCCAGTACTTC
TRBV7-9	TRBD1	-	15	TRBJ2-1	CASSLRTGPYNEQFF	TGTGCCAGCAGCTTAAGGACAGGGCCCTACAATGAGCAGTTCTTC
TRBV4-2	-	-	15	TRBJ1-4	CASSQAGATNEKLFF	TGTGCCAGCAGCCAAGCGGGGGCAACTAATGAAAAACTGTTTTTT
TRBV25-1	-	-	14	TRBJ1-1	CASRSGGRNTEAFF	TGTGCCAGCAGGAGCGGGGGGCGGAACACTGAAGCTTTCTTT
TRBV4-1	-	-	13	TRBJ2-7	CASSQELAYEQYF	TGTGCCAGCAGCCAAGAGCTAGCATACGAGCAGTACTTC
TRBV6-6	-	few	10	TRBJ1-1	CASSYGRSFF	TGTGCCAGCAGTTACGGGAGGAGTTTCTTT
TRBV6-5	-	-	16	TRBJ2-3	CASSYSPGPSTDTQYF	TGTGCCAGCAGTTACTCCCCGGGTCCAAGCACAGATACGCAGTATTTT
TRBV10-3	-	-	18	TRBJ1-2	CAISPSEEGAYANYGYTF	TGTGCCATCAGTCCCTCAGAGGAAGGGGCCTACGCTAACTATGGCTACACCTTC
TRBV18	-	-	15	TRBJ2-1	CASSPFLSVHNEQFF	TGTGCCAGCTCACCTTTCCTAAGCGTACACAATGAGCAGTTCTTC
TRBV6-1	TRBD2	-	16	TRBJ2-1	CASSEEVAGGYNEQFF	TGTGCCAGCAGTGAAGAGGTAGCGGGGGGTTACAATGAGCAGTTCTTC
TRBV6-5	-	-	8	TRBJ2-5	CARDNFHF	TGTGCCAGGGACAATTTTCACTTC
TRBV6-7	TRBD1	-	14	TRBJ1-1	CASRQTGENTEAFF	TGTGCCAGCAGACAGACAGGGGAGAACACTGAAGCTTTCTTT
TRBV9	-	once	15	TRBJ1-1	CASSVDGAANTEAFF	TGTGCCAGCAGCGTAGATGGGGCAGCGAACACTGAAGCTTTCTTT
TRBV4-1	-	few	15	TRBJ2-3	CASSQVGSTADTQYF	TGCGCCAGCAGCCAAGTTGGATCGACTGCGGATACGCAGTATTTT
TRBV5-1	-	-	16	TRBJ2-3	CASSLAGGASTDTQYF	TGCGCCAGCAGCTTGGCCGGCGGGGCGAGCACAGATACGCAGTATTTT
TRBV5-1	TRBD2	-	17	TRBJ2-2	CASSRTSGGANTGELFF	TGCGCCAGCAGCCGTACTAGCGGGGGGGCAAACACCGGGGAGCTGTTTTTT
TRBV15	-	-	17	TRBJ1-6	CATSPALGSSYNSPLHF	TGTGCCACCAGCCCCGCACTAGGGAGCTCCTATAATTCACCCCTCCACTTT
TRBV4-1	TRBD2	once	14	TRBJ2-3	CASSPGGSTDTQYF	TGCGCCAGCAGCCCGGGGGGAAGCACAGATACGCAGTATTTT
TRBV5-1	-	few	11	TRBJ1-1	CASSLNGEAFF	TGCGCCAGCAGCTTGAACGGTGAAGCTTTCTTT
TRBV7-2	-	-	14	TRBJ2-7	CASSLTGGLYEQYF	TGTGCCAGCAGCTTAACGGGGGGCCTCTACGAGCAGTACTTC